The 24 T cell receptor beta chains listed next were all sequenced from one sample in a study of CD8 T cells in ankylosing spondylitis. TCRdb itself ran the 5' RACE reads through MiXCR, one entry per CDR3 protein. The sample holds 50,000 to 65,000 distinct CDR3 sequences; 6.5% to 9% are singletons and the top ten take approximately 8%. The sequenced sample consisted of blood, either unsorted or a sorted T cell fraction (not recorded which). The receptors derive from a female donor with ankylosing spondylitis or in good health (not recorded which).

The chain combines TRBV11-3 with TRBJ1-1; D unresolved. The CDR3 spans 15 residues. With 1 base removed from V and 0 bases from J, the gap between germline ends came to 9 bases. Per germline, CDR1 SGHNT and CDR2 YENEEA. CDR3 protein: CASSLVSTVNTEAFF. CDR3 coding DNA: TGTGCCAGCAGCTTAGTGAGTACAGTGAACACTGAAGCTTTCTTT.

This clonotype was counted ten times or more. With a much larger clone just one base away, this may be a read error. The chain has TRBV7-2 and TRBJ2-5, with TRBD1 identical over 7 bases. Germline loops: CDR1 SGHTA, CDR2 FQGNSA. The junction had 2 bases not matched to a gene; V was cut back by 5 bases and J by 2 bases. The CDR3 loop spans 13 amino acids. CDR3 DNA sequence: TGTGCCAGCAGCCGGGACAGACAAGAGACCCAGTACTTC. This gives the protein CASSRDRQETQYF.

This rearrangement joins TRBV7-9 to TRBJ1-1, with D possibly TRBD1 on 5 matching bases. Trimming took 3 bases from V and 8 from J, leaving 10 bases between them. Germline CDR1 and CDR2: SEHNR and FQNEAQ (reference sequence). This CDR3 has 12 residues. For the CDR3, the DNA is TGTGCCAGCAGCTTCAGACAGACAGAAGCTTTCTTT. Protein product: CASSFRQTEAFF.

This clonotype was detected ten times or more. This chain joins TRBV6-6 and TRBJ1-5; D gene unclear. The germline gives CDR1 MNHNY, CDR2 SVGAGI (reference sequence). The V end lost 5 bases, the J end lost 1 base, and 3 bases lay between the germline ends. This CDR3 comprises 12 residues. The chain's CDR3 is CASSDSNQPQHF. CDR3 bases: TGTGCCAGCAGTGACAGCAATCAGCCCCAGCATTTT.

This clonotype was seen many times. The chain joins TRBV5-4 to TRBJ1-1; D might be TRBD1 (6 bases). Per germline, CDR1 SGHNT and CDR2 YYREEE (reference sequence). With 6 bases removed from V and 0 bases from J, the gap between germline ends came to 15 bases. The CDR3 is made up of 15 amino acids. The CDR3 reads CASTNPGTLNTEAFF. The CDR3, as DNA: TGTGCCAGCACCAACCCCGGGACACTGAACACTGAAGCTTTCTTT.

Many counts were recorded for this clonotype. The rearrangement links TRBV29-1 to TRBJ2-7; perhaps D is TRBD1 or TRBD2 (5 bases each). The CDR3 covers 12 residues. Trimming stripped 1 base from V and 5 bases from J, with 9 bases between. In germline, CDR1 is SQVTM, CDR2 ANQGSEA. The CDR3 nucleotides are TGCAGCGTTGAAGGGGGGTGGGACGAGCAGTACTTC. Its translation: CSVEGGWDEQYF.

This clonotype was seen repeatedly, ten times or more. V and J are TRBV20-1 and TRBJ1-5; tentatively, D is TRBD1 (5 bases). This CDR3 is built from 16 residues. The ends were cut back, 4 bases at V and 4 bases at J, with 20 bases in the middle. Germline-derived CDR1 and CDR2 are DFQATT and SNEGSKA (reference sequence). The CDR3 loop reads CSAISLTAGPNQPQHF. The CDR3 DNA reads TGCAGTGCTATTTCCCTGACGGCGGGACCTAATCAGCCCCAGCATTTT.

This clonotype was seen many times. This chain links TRBV28 with TRBJ1-5; the D is unclear. Germline V CDR1 and CDR2: MDHEN, SYDVKM. The CDR3 loop spans 13 amino acids. Trimming left V 2 bases short and J 0 bases short, with 2 bases between. CDR3 sequence (DNA): TGTGCCAGCAGTTTAAATAGCAATCAGCCCCAGCATTTT. This sequence encodes CASSLNSNQPQHF.

This clonotype was seen a few times. The J gene is TRBJ2-1, the V gene TRBV2; 9 bases line up with TRBD2. This CDR3 has 16 residues. CDR1 and CDR2 from the germline V gene are SNHLY and FYNNEI. V shed 0 bases and J 7 bases; nucleotides not matched to a gene: 7. The CDR3 is CASSEAGRGGPNEQFF. The CDR3 bases are TGTGCCAGCAGTGAAGCCGGGCGGGGGGGCCCGAATGAGCAGTTCTTC.

This clonotype has a count of ten or more. This chain joins TRBV5-6 and TRBJ1-1; no firm D call. The V end lost 1 base, the J end lost 2 bases, and 9 bases lay between the germline ends. Germline loops: CDR1 SGHDT, CDR2 YYEEEE. The CDR3 runs 14 residues. The CDR3 DNA reads as TGTGCCAGCAGCTTGAGTACAGACAACACTGAAGCTTTCTTT. It yields the protein CASSLSTDNTEAFF. The full variable domain, rest sourced from reference TRBV5-6 and TRBJ1-1, is DAGVTQSPTHLIKTRGQQVTLRCSPKSGHDTVSWYQQALGQGPQFIFQYYEEEERQRGNFPDRFSGHQFPNYSSELNVNALLLGDSALYLCASSLSTDNTEAFFGQGTRLTVV.

This clonotype appeared many times. V and J are TRBV25-1 and TRBJ1-3, with D unresolved. Germline assignment: CDR1 MGHDK and CDR2 SYGVNS. The germline V and J ends were trimmed by 1 base and 0 bases, with 7 bases remaining between them. The length of the CDR3 is 15 residues. DNA of the CDR3: TGTGCCAGCAGTGAATGGAGGGCCTCTGGAAACACCATATATTTT. Residues: CASSEWRASGNTIYF. Filled out from reference TRBV25-1 and TRBJ1-3, the complete variable domain reads EADIYQTPRYLVIGTGKKITLECSQTMGHDKMYWYQQDPGMELHLIHYSYGVNSTEKGDLSSESTVSRIRTEHFPLTLESARPSHTSQYLCASSEWRASGNTIYFGEGSWLTVV.

This clonotype was seen at least ten times. The chain employs TRBV5-1 and TRBJ1-1; D gene unclear. The V and J ends lost 4 bases and 1 base respectively, with 14 bases between them. The CDR3 runs to 15 residues. The V gene's germline CDR1 is SGHRS and CDR2 YFSETQ. CDR3 bases: TGCGCCAGCAGCCTTCGGACTAGCTGGAACACTGAAGCTTTCTTT. Its translation is CASSLRTSWNTEAFF. Drawing the rest from reference TRBV5-1 and TRBJ1-1, the complete variable domain is KAGVTQTPRYLIKTRGQQVTLSCSPISGHRSVSWYQQTPGQGLQFLFEYFSETQRNKGNFPGRFSGRQFSNSRSEMNVSTLELGDSALYLCASSLRTSWNTEAFFGQGTRLTVV.

Ten or more counts support this clonotype. J is TRBJ2-1 and V is TRBV29-1; D perhaps matches TRBD2 (6 bases). The germline V and J ends were trimmed by 3 bases and 7 bases, with 19 bases remaining between them. The CDR3 totals 15 residues. The germline CDR1 and CDR2 sequences are SQVTM and ANQGSEA. The CDR3 sequence is CSVDGGSSFRNEQFF. The CDR3 DNA reads as TGCAGCGTTGATGGAGGGTCTAGCTTCAGGAATGAGCAGTTCTTC.

This clonotype was recorded at least ten times. The CDR3 protein is CASKRLAEYQETQYF. Written as DNA, the CDR3 is TGTGCCAGCAAACGACTAGCGGAGTACCAAGAGACCCAGTACTTC. The rearrangement uses TRBV6-1 and TRBJ2-5, with 9 bases aligning to TRBD2. The CDR3 consists of 15 residues. The trim removed 7 bases at V and 0 bases at J, leaving 6 bases unmatched. From germline, CDR1 is MNHNS and CDR2 SASEGT.

Ten or more counts support this clonotype. The chain employs TRBV5-1 and TRBJ1-2; 9 nucleotides agree with TRBD1. Germline trimming cut 0 bases from V and 4 bases from J; bases unmatched to any gene: 4. The germline V gene has CDR1 SGHRS and CDR2 YFSETQ. The CDR3 runs to 15 residues. CDR3 in amino acids: CASSLEPGQGYGYTF. CDR3 coding DNA: TGCGCCAGCAGCTTGGAGCCGGGACAGGGCTATGGCTACACCTTC.

This clonotype came up many times. The chain couples TRBV24-1 to TRBJ2-2; D tentatively fits TRBD1 or TRBD2 (5 bases each). V was cut by 7 bases and J by 1 base, with 18 bases left in between. CDR1 and CDR2 (germline): KGHDR, SFDVKD. The CDR3 consists of 17 residues. This CDR3 is CATSTTSGDGNTGELFF. Here the CDR3 DNA reads TGTGCCACCAGCACGACCTCCGGGGACGGGAACACCGGGGAGCTGTTTTTT.

The table lists this clonotype with many counts. The chain has TRBV20-1 and TRBJ2-5; 12 bases fit TRBD2. Germline assignment: CDR1 DFQATT and CDR2 SNEGSKA (reference sequence). The CDR3 has 16 residues. V lost 3 bases to trimming and J lost 2 bases; unmatched junction nucleotides: 7. The CDR3 DNA reads TGCAGTGCTAGGATGACTAGCGGGGGTCATCAAGAGACCCAGTACTTC. Translating gives CSARMTSGGHQETQYF.

This clonotype was found many times. V gene TRBV20-1 combines with J gene TRBJ2-5; D remains ambiguous. Per the germline V gene, CDR1 is DFQATT and CDR2 is SNEGSKA (reference sequence). CDR3 length equals 13 residues. The germline V and J ends were trimmed by 4 bases and 7 bases, with 16 bases remaining between them. The CDR3 sequence: CSAIPLGFSTQYF. DNA of the CDR3: TGCAGTGCTATCCCCTTAGGGTTTTCGACCCAGTACTTC.

The sample holds many counts of this clonotype. This chain joins TRBV7-7 and TRBJ2-2, with 8 bases fitting TRBD2. This CDR3 region has 13 residues. Germline-derived CDR1 and CDR2 are SSHAT and FNYEAQ (reference sequence). The CDR3 DNA reads TGTGCTAGCGGGACGGGGAACACCGGGGAGCTGTTTTTT. Protein sequence: CASGTGNTGELFF.

In this sample, this clonotype turned up many times. This chain uses TRBV5-1 with TRBJ2-1, with D perhaps matching TRBD1 or TRBD2 (6 bases each). The CDR3 is 15 amino acids. The germline V gene has CDR1 SGHRS and CDR2 YFSETQ. V gave up 4 bases and J gave up 3 bases, with 14 bases separating them. CDR3 region: CASSRGSGDYNEQFF. CDR3 coding DNA: TGCGCCAGCAGCCGGGGGTCAGGGGACTACAATGAGCAGTTCTTC. Complete variable domain (other parts from reference TRBV5-1 and TRBJ2-1): KAGVTQTPRYLIKTRGQQVTLSCSPISGHRSVSWYQQTPGQGLQFLFEYFSETQRNKGNFPGRFSGRQFSNSRSEMNVSTLELGDSALYLCASSRGSGDYNEQFFGPGTRLTVL.

This clonotype was detected many times. CDR3 amino acids: CASSLEGWGDLDTQYF. CDR3 DNA: TGCGCCAGCAGCCTCGAAGGCTGGGGGGATTTGGATACGCAGTATTTT. The rearrangement links TRBV5-1 to TRBJ2-3; D is possibly TRBD2 (6 bases). V was shortened by 4 bases and J by 6 bases, with 21 bases between the two germline ends. CDR3 length equals 16 residues. Germline V CDR1 and CDR2: SGHRS, YFSETQ.

This clonotype was found many times. The chain couples TRBV6-2 or TRBV6-3 to TRBJ2-3; 7 positions match TRBD2. Germline values: CDR1 MNHEY, CDR2 SVGEGT. V was pared by 6 bases and J by 2 bases, with 14 bases of the junction left unmatched. This CDR3 is 17 amino acids long. The CDR3 DNA sequence: TGTGCCAGCAGCCCGCCCACCCGAGCGGGGATCACAGATACGCAGTATTTT. It yields the protein CASSPPTRAGITDTQYF.

This clonotype was seen many times. The chain couples TRBV9 to TRBJ1-3; 7 bases match TRBD1. Germline CDR1 and CDR2: SGDLS and YYNGEE. The CDR3 spans 16 residues. V was pared by 0 bases and J by 3 bases, with 6 bases of the junction left unmatched. As DNA, the CDR3 is TGTGCCAGCAGCGTAGGTAGGGGGCTTCATGGAAACACCATATATTTT. Protein: CASSVGRGLHGNTIYF.

This clonotype showed up many times. This rearrangement joins TRBV5-1 to TRBJ1-1, with D tentatively TRBD1 (5 bases). Per germline, CDR1 SGHRS and CDR2 YFSETQ. The ends were cut back, 0 bases at V and 1 base at J, with 7 bases in the middle. The CDR3 extends over 14 amino acids. CDR3 sequence: CASSLAGRNTEAFF. The CDR3 nucleotides are TGCGCCAGCAGCTTGGCAGGGCGGAACACTGAAGCTTTCTTT.